The 15 T cell receptor beta chains presented below share a single source sample, sequenced in a study of CD8+ T cells in alopecia areata (dated by TCRdb to about 2018). Libraries were made using the immunoSEQ multiplex PCR assay. RNA was extracted from all samples and reverse transcribed into cDNA as template for TCR sequencing. The table comes from immuneACCESS by way of TCRdb, which keeps in-frame sequences with V and J called. Part of the clones is missing from these tables; in studies checked, under half for an unresolved V gene and the rest for unknown reasons. This sample gives roughly 200,000 clones in total; more than 50% of them show up just once. Clones ranked in the top ten supply 4.9% of the sample. The sample was CD8+ T cells sorted from blood. All receptors derive from a human donor in good health.

The V call is TRBV29-1, the J call TRBJ2-4; D perhaps matches TRBD1 (5 bases). The CDR3 has 12 amino acids. Germline CDR1 SQVTM, CDR2 ANQGSEA. Trimming pared 7 bases from V and 5 bases from J, leaving 12 bases between. The CDR3 loop is CSDSQVQNIQYF. The CDR3, as DNA: TGCAGCGATTCACAGGTGCAAAACATTCAGTACTTC.

V and J are TRBV13 and TRBJ2-7, with 8 bases identical to TRBD1. V shed 4 bases, J shed 4 bases, and the junction held 9 bases outside the gene matches. CDR1 is PRHDT, CDR2 FYEKMQ, per germline (reference sequence). The CDR3 has 15 residues. The CDR3 sequence is CASSSDRGVSYEQYF. The DNA for the CDR3 is TGTGCCAGCAGCTCCGACAGGGGTGTCAGTTACGAGCAGTACTTC.

The chain has TRBV9 and TRBJ1-2; 7 nucleotides match TRBD1. V shed 0 bases and J 7 bases; nucleotides not matched to a gene: 6. The CDR3 totals 14 residues. Looked up from germline, CDR1 is SGDLS and CDR2 is YYNGEE. Here the CDR3 DNA reads TGTGCCAGCAGCGTAGGGAAGGGGGCAGCTGGCTACACCTTC. It encodes CASSVGKGAAGYTF.

The V and J genes are TRBV6-5 and TRBJ2-5; D is uncertain. CDR1 is MNHEY and CDR2 is SVGAGI in the germline V gene. V was clipped by 2 bases and J by 5 bases, with 9 bases between them. The CDR3 has 13 residues. DNA for the CDR3: TGTGCCAGCAGTTACAATGCTGTGGAGACCCAGTACTTC. Protein sequence: CASSYNAVETQYF.

The gene calls are TRBV4-1 and TRBJ1-5; D might be TRBD1 (5 bases). V was clipped by 1 base and J by 7 bases, with 14 bases between them. CDR1 and CDR2 (germline): MGHRA, YSYEKL. The CDR3 has 15 residues. The CDR3 loop reads CASSQVGAGPQPQHF. CDR3 coding DNA: TGCGCCAGCAGCCAAGTCGGGGCAGGTCCCCAGCCCCAGCATTTT.

The chain couples TRBV25-1 to TRBJ2-5, with D perhaps matching TRBD2 (6 bases). Trimming pared 1 base from V and 3 bases from J, leaving 9 bases between. CDR1 and CDR2 (germline): MGHDK, SYGVNS. The CDR3 is 14 amino acids. CDR3 bases: TGTGCCAGCAGTGAATCTAGACTAGAAGAGACCCAGTACTTC. It translates to CASSESRLEETQYF.

The chain recombines TRBV4-2 with TRBJ2-3; 13 bases match TRBD2. V was pared by 1 base and J by 5 bases, with 0 bases of the junction left unmatched. This CDR3 contains 15 residues. CDR1 and CDR2 (germline): LGHNA, YNFKEQ. For the CDR3, the DNA is TGTGCCAGCAGCCAAGGGACTAGCGGGGGAGATACGCAGTATTTT. Protein sequence: CASSQGTSGGDTQYF.

The J gene is TRBJ2-3, the V gene TRBV13; TRBD2 matches at 9 bases. This CDR3 has 15 residues. The germline gives CDR1 PRHDT, CDR2 FYEKMQ (reference sequence). Unmatched junction bases numbered 5, after V lost 5 bases and J lost 2 bases. This CDR3 is CASSHSGGLTDTQYF. The CDR3 nucleotides read TGTGCCAGCAGCCACAGCGGGGGGCTCACAGATACGCAGTATTTT. Supplemented by reference TRBV13 and TRBJ2-3, the full variable domain reads AAGVIQSPRHLIKEKRETATLKCYPIPRHDTVYWYQQGPGQDPQFLISFYEKMQSDKGSIPDRFSAQQFSDYHSELNMSSLELGDSALYFCASSHSGGLTDTQYFGPGTRLTVL.

This chain connects TRBV15 to TRBJ2-7; D not resolved. From germline, CDR1 is LNHNV and CDR2 YYDKDF (reference sequence). V dropped 1 base and J dropped 6 bases, with 10 bases sitting between them. The length of the CDR3 is 13 residues. CDR3 loop: CATSRVGAFEQYF. DNA of the CDR3: TGTGCCACCAGCAGAGTGGGCGCGTTCGAGCAGTACTTC.

The J gene is TRBJ2-3, the V gene TRBV27; TRBD2 might be the D (5 bases). Trimming took 4 bases from V and 4 from J, leaving 12 bases between them. Germline-derived CDR1 and CDR2 are MNHEY and SMNVEV (reference sequence). This CDR3 region has 14 residues. CDR3 coding DNA: TGTGCCAGCAGTTCCGGACTGGGTCCAGATACGCAGTATTTT. Translation gives CASSSGLGPDTQYF.

This clone has only a few counts. The same CDR3 can be traced to other DNA sequences in this sample. The rearrangement links TRBV5-1 to TRBJ1-1; D not resolved. The CDR3 totals 12 residues. The germline CDR1 and CDR2 sequences are SGHRS and YFSETQ. Trimming left V 2 bases short and J 3 bases short, with 5 bases between. The DNA of the CDR3 is TGCGCCAGCAGCTTAGGAGACACTGAAGCTTTCTTT. It encodes CASSLGDTEAFF.

The rearrangement joins TRBV5-4 to TRBJ2-1, with 10 bases aligning to TRBD1. Germline V gene lookup returns CDR1 SGHNT and CDR2 YYREEE (reference sequence). The CDR3 is 16 amino acids. The V and J ends lost 2 bases and 5 bases, in that order; junction bases with no gene match: 7. CDR3 nucleotides: TGTGCCAGCAGCTTCGCCGGGACAGGGGTTGACAATGAGCAGTTCTTC. Translated, it gives CASSFAGTGVDNEQFF.

The CDR3: CASSVGGSITYEQYF. CDR3 nucleotide sequence: TGTGCCAGCAGCGTAGGAGGGTCAATCACCTACGAGCAGTACTTC. This chain connects TRBV9 to TRBJ2-7, with a possible D match to TRBD2 (5 bases). V gave up 0 bases and J gave up 2 bases, with 12 bases separating them. The germline CDR1 and CDR2 sequences are SGDLS and YYNGEE. The CDR3 loop spans 15 amino acids.

This chain connects TRBV9 to TRBJ2-7; D is perhaps TRBD1 (5 bases). The ends were cut back, 0 bases at V and 3 bases at J, with 10 bases in the middle. The CDR3 loop spans 14 amino acids. Per the germline V gene, CDR1 is SGDLS and CDR2 is YYNGEE. CDR3 region: CASSVAQGDYEQYF. In nucleotides, the CDR3 is TGTGCCAGCAGCGTAGCCCAGGGTGACTACGAGCAGTACTTC.

V and J are TRBV19 and TRBJ2-1; 7 nucleotides match TRBD1. Trimming took 7 bases from V and 3 from J; bases not matched to a gene: 6. The CDR3 covers 14 residues. CDR1 LNHDA and CDR2 SQIVND come from the germline V gene (reference sequence). CDR3 DNA: TGTGCCAGTAATCCGACAGGGATCTACAATGAGCAGTTCTTC. Amino acids: CASNPTGIYNEQFF.